This TCR beta chain was observed in a study of blood T cells in healthy people across ages. General observations from the study: From one million sequenced T cells, diversity estimates were lower bounds.

Primed by a sample-barcoded 5' primer and a J-beta primer mix, a second PCR proceeded for 7 to 11 cycles. TCRdb ran MiXCR on the 5' RACE reads and lists one entry per CDR3 protein. The table lists 1.5 million to 2 million distinct CDR3 sequences, approximately 28% of them singletons. The germline gives CDR1 SGHVT, CDR2 SQSDAQ. The CDR3 sequence is 14 residues long. V was clipped by 0 bases and J by 7 bases, with 12 bases between them. On this clonotype: Antigen: not known.

The sample consisted of blood. V usage is TRBV7-4 and J usage is TRBJ1-2; perhaps TRBD1 as D (5 bases). This receptor was obtained from a woman aged 25 to 45 in good health. As DNA, the CDR3 is TGTGCCAGCAGCTTAGCGCGGGGGTCCTTTGGCTACACCTTC. This translates into CASSLARGSFGYTF.